A single sample gave rise to the 12 T cell receptor beta chains below, sequenced in a study of low-dose radiotherapy and immunotherapy resistance in tumors. Stated time point: before trial treatment. Gene-specific TRAV and TRBV primers were used for first-strand cDNA, covering alpha and beta chains. A roughly 21-cycle PCR with a constant-region primer and V-primer adapter amplified TCRs. TCRdb itself ran the reads through MiXCR, one entry per CDR3 protein. The sample has tens of thousands of distinct CDR3 sequences; more than 7.5% are singletons. Sequencing was performed on PBMCs, taken before treatment. The source of these receptors is a male donor with prostate cancer.

This clonotype was recorded at least ten times. The chain combines TRBV3-1 with TRBJ2-1, with TRBD2 identical over 8 bases. The CDR3 extends over 17 amino acids. V shed 0 bases, J shed 7 bases, and the junction held 11 bases outside the gene matches. Germline loops: CDR1 LGHDT, CDR2 YNNKEL (reference sequence). CDR3 sequence (DNA): TGTGCCAGCAGCCAAGAGTTAACCAGCGGGAGAGCGAATGAGCAGTTCTTC. It translates to CASSQELTSGRANEQFF.

This clonotype was detected ten times or more. The gene calls are TRBV6-6 and TRBJ2-3; maybe TRBD2 (6 bases). This CDR3 contains 16 residues. V lost 6 bases to trimming and J lost 1 base, with 17 bases between them. CDR1 MNHNY and CDR2 SVGAGI come from the germline V gene (reference sequence). The CDR3 DNA reads as TGTGCCAGCAGCCGCGCGACTAGTAGTCGCACAGATACGCAGTATTTT. It yields the protein CASSRATSSRTDTQYF.

This clonotype was observed at least ten times. The chain is built from TRBV3-1 and TRBJ2-7; a possible D gene is TRBD2 (6 bases). V gave up 2 bases and J gave up 7 bases, with 15 bases separating them. This CDR3 contains 14 residues. Germline CDR1 is LGHDT and CDR2 is YNNKEL (reference sequence). The CDR3 loop is CASSQRDREREQYF. Here the CDR3 DNA reads TGTGCCAGCAGCCAACGCGACCGGGAGCGGGAGCAGTACTTC.

This clonotype has a count of ten or more. The chain joins TRBV7-2 to TRBJ2-5; 7 bases are shared with TRBD1. Germline V gene lookup returns CDR1 SGHTA and CDR2 FQGNSA. The ends lost 3 bases at V and 6 bases at J; junction bases unmatched: 7. The CDR3 extends over 14 amino acids. The CDR3 DNA follows: TGTGCCAGCAGCTTCGCCGACAGGGTCCAGACCCAGTACTTC. Protein sequence: CASSFADRVQTQYF.

This clonotype came up many times. The chain recombines TRBV23-1 with TRBJ2-3, with a possible D match to TRBD2 (5 bases). TRBV23-1 belongs to the ORF category, with a function that is uncertain. V shed 8 bases and J shed 1 base, with 16 bases lying between them. This CDR3 is built from 15 residues. This CDR3 reads CASALIAPRTDTQYF. The CDR3 DNA reads as TGCGCCAGCGCTTTAATAGCGCCCCGCACAGATACGCAGTATTTT.

This clonotype appeared many times. The genes are TRBV19 and TRBJ2-2, with TRBD2 as a possible D gene (5 bases). The CDR3 sequence is 14 residues long. Per germline, CDR1 LNHDA and CDR2 SQIVND (reference sequence). V dropped 10 bases and J dropped 4 bases, with 16 bases sitting between them. CDR3 nucleotide sequence: TGTGCCATCCCCCCGGACTGGCCCACCGGGGAGCTGTTTTTT. Amino acid sequence: CAIPPDWPTGELFF. Using reference TRBV19 and TRBJ2-2 for the parts outside the CDR3, the full variable domain is DGGITQSPKYLFRKEGQNVTLSCEQNLNHDAMYWYRQDPGQGLRLIYYSQIVNDFQKGDIAEGYSVSREKKESFPLTVTSAQKNPTAFYLCAIPPDWPTGELFFGEGSRLTVL.

This clonotype was counted many times. The rearrangement joins TRBV5-6 to TRBJ1-1; 8 bases fit TRBD1. The CDR3 sequence is 16 residues long. V shed 3 bases, J shed 5 bases, and the junction held 12 bases outside the gene matches. Germline CDR1 and CDR2: SGHDT and YYEEEE. CDR3 loop: CASSSTGAERITEAFF. The CDR3 nucleotides are TGTGCCAGCAGCTCGACAGGGGCCGAAAGGATAACTGAAGCTTTCTTT.

This clonotype occurred many times. The chain employs TRBV29-1 and TRBJ1-5; no clear D gene. The CDR3 runs to 13 residues. V was clipped by 4 bases and J by 0 bases, with 7 bases between them. CDR1 is SQVTM and CDR2 is ANQGSEA in the germline V gene. The CDR3 is CSVVENSNQPQHF. The CDR3 region has the DNA TGCAGCGTTGTTGAGAATAGCAATCAGCCCCAGCATTTT.

This clonotype was seen ten or more times. V and J are TRBV4-2 and TRBJ1-2; TRBD1 matches at 8 bases. CDR3 length: 17 residues. V gave up 0 bases and J gave up 1 base; unmatched junction bases: 7. CDR1 is LGHNA, CDR2 YNFKEQ, per germline. CDR3 region: CASSQELQQGVNYGYTF. The DNA of the CDR3 is TGTGCCAGCAGCCAAGAGCTTCAACAGGGGGTTAACTATGGCTACACCTTC.

This clonotype was detected ten times or more. The chain has TRBV27 and TRBJ1-5, with D hard to call. The germline CDR1 and CDR2 sequences are MNHEY and SMNVEV (reference sequence). V was shortened by 0 bases and J by 2 bases, with 11 bases between the two germline ends. The CDR3 totals 16 residues. The CDR3 nucleotides read TGTGCCAGCAGTTTATCGAGAGTGATGGGCAATCAGCCCCAGCATTTT. Residues: CASSLSRVMGNQPQHF.

This clonotype was seen at least ten times. CDR3 in DNA: TGTGCCAGCAGCTCCGGACTGATGAACACTGAAGCTTTCTTT. It specifies CASSSGLMNTEAFF. The chain carries TRBV5-6 and TRBJ1-1; no reliable D call. CDR1 is SGHDT, CDR2 YYEEEE, per germline. V was pared by 3 bases and J by 0 bases, with 9 bases between. CDR3 length: 14 amino acids.

This clonotype has ten or more counts. This chain uses TRBV7-2 with TRBJ1-2, with D possibly TRBD1 on 6 matching bases. CDR1 and CDR2 (germline): SGHTA, FQGNSA. Trimming removed 5 bases from V and 8 bases from J, with 12 bases in between. The CDR3 has 12 residues. The CDR3 spells CASSPLTGGYTF. The CDR3 nucleotides are TGTGCCAGCAGCCCCCTTACAGGGGGCTACACCTTC.